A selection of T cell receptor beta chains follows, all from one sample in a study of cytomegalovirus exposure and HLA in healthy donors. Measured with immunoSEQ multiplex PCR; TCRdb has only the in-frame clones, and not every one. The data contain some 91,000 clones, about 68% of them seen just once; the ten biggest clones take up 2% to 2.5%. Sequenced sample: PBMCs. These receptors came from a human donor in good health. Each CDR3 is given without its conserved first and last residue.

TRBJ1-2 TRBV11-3 ASSPPGIPQANYGYT
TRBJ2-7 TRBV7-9 ASSLEGSLYEQY
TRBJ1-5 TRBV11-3 ASSLGPTGPQH
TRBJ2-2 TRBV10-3 ATRLGSGELF
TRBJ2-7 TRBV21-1 ASSKSGAGDRHTYEQY
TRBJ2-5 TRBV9 ASSVGAGVGETQY
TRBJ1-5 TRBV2 ASSDLGGGSNQPQH
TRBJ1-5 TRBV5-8 ASSGEQGGQPQH
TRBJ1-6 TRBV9 ASSVVAASNSPLH
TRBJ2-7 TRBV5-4 ASMKTGGSYEQY
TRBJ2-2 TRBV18 ASSLQTGTGELF
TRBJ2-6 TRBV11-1 ASSSVPAGQGSGANVLT
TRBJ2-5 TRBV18 ASSPPFRETQY
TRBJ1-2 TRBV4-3 ASSQELHRADYGYT
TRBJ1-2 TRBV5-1 ASSPGQGVGKNT
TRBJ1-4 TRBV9 ASSEITQGMGEKLF
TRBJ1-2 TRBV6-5 ASGTNYGYT
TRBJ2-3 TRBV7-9 ASSLEMGGRSPDTQY
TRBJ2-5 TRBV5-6 ASSPLAGVQKTQY
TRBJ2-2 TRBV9 ASSPSPGLAGGPTGELF
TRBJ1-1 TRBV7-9 ASSLTGYYTEAF
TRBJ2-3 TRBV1 TSSQECGPEGGLYTDTQY
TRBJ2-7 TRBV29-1 SVRTVSYEQY
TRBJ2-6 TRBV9 ASSVTPTSYSGANVLT
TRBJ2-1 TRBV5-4 ASNYGTSGANEQF
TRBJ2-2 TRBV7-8 ASSLISSNTGELF
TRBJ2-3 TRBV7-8 ASSFRDPSTDTQY
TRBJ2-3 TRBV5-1 ASSLVLGTGRSDTQY
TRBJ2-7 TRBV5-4 AGSWGLAGRLTGGEQY
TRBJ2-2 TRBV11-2 ASSLALTLDTGELF
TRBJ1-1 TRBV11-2 ASSLNGVEAF
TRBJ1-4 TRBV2 ASSERGGEWEKLF
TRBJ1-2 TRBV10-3 AITGQGNNGYT
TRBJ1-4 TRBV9 ASSVGGLNNEKLF
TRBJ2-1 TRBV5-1 ASSLMTGGNEQF
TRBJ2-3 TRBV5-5 ASSLATGGVGSDTQY
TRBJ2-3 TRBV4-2 ASSLRLPLATPVQVFSTDTQY
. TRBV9 ASSRGYEQY
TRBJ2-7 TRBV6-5 ASKGPSGGRNEQY
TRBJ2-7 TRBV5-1 ASSLGPDRGSYEQY
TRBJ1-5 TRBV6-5 ASSYRQAHQPQH
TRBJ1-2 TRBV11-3 ASSPAVTNYGYT
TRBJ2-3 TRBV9 ASSVGLAGWGDTQY
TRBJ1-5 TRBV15 ATSSGTGRWLSNQPQH
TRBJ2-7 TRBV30 AWRRPGQGGGEQY
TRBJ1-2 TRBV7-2 ASSLIRTGANYGYT
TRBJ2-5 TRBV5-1 ASRGTSGGRQETQY
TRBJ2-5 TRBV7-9 ASSFAGQLGETQY
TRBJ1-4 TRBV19 ASSFADGFEKLF
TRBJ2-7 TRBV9 ASSGGTGFEQY
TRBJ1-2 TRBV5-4 ASSPLGQVHYGYT